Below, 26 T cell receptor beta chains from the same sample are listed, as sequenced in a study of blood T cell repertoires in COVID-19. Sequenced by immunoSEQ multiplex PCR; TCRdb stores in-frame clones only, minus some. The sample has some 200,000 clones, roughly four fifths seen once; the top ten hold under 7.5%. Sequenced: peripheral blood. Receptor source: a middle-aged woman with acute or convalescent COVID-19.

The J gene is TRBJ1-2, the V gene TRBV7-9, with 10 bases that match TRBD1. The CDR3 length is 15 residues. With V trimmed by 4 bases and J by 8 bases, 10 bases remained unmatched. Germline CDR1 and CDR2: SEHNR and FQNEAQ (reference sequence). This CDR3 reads CASSSRDRGWVGYTF. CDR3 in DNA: TGTGCCAGCAGCTCAAGGGACAGGGGTTGGGTAGGCTACACCTTC.

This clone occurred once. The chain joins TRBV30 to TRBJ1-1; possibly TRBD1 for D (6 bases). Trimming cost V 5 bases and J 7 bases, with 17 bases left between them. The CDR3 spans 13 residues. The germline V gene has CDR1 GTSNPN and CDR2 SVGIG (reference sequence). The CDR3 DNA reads TGTGCCTGGGCCAGAATCGACAGGTATGAAGCTTTCTTT. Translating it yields CAWARIDRYEAFF.

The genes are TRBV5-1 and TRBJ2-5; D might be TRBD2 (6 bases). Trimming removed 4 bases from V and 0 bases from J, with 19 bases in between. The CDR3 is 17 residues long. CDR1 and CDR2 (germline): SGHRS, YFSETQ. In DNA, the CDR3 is TGCGCCAGCAGCCAGACCGGAGGTAGCGGTCACCAAGAGACCCAGTACTTC. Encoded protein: CASSQTGGSGHQETQYF.

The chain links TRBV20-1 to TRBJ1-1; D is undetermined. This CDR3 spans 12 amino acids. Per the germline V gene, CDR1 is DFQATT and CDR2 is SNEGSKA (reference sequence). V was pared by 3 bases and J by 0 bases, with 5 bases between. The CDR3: CSASPMNTEAFF. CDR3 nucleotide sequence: TGCAGTGCTAGTCCCATGAACACTGAAGCTTTCTTT.

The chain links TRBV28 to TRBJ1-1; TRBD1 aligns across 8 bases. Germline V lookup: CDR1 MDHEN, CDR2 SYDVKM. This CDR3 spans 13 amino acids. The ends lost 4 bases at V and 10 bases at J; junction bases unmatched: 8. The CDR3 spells CASSSGDRQAAFF. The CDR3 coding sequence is TGTGCCAGCAGTTCGGGGGACAGGCAGGCAGCTTTCTTT. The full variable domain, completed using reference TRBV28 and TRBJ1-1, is DVKVTQSSRYLVKRTGEKVFLECVQDMDHENMFWYRQDPGLGLRLIYFSYDVKMKEKGDIPEGYSVSREKKERFSLILESASTNQTSMYLCASSSGDRQAAFFGQGTRLTVV.

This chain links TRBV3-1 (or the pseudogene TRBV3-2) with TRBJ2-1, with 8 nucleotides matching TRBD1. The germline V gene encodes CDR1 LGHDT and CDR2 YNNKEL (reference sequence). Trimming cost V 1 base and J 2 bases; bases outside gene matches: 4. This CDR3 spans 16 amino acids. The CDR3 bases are TGTGCCAGCAGCCAAGGAGAGGACAGGGCCTACAATGAGCAGTTCTTC. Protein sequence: CASSQGEDRAYNEQFF.

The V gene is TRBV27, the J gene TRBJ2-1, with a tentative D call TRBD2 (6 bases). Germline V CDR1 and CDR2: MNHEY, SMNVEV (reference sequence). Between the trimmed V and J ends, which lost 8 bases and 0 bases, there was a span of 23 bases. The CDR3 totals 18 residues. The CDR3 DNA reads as TGTGCCAGCCTTCCGTCCGGGGGACTCAGGAGCTCCTACAATGAGCAGTTCTTC. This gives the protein CASLPSGGLRSSYNEQFF.

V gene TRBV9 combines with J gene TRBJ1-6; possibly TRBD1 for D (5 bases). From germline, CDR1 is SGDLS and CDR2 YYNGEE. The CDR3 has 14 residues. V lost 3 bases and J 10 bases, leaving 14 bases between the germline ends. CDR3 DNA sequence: TGTGCCAGCAGCGACCAGGGTATAAGATCACCCCTCCACTTT. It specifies CASSDQGIRSPLHF.

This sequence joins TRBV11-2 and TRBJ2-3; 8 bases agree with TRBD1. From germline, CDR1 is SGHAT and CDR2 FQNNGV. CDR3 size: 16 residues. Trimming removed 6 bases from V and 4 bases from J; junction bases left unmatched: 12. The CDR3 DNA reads TGTGCCAGCAGTACTACGGGACAGGATATATCAGATACGCAGTATTTT. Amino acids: CASSTTGQDISDTQYF.

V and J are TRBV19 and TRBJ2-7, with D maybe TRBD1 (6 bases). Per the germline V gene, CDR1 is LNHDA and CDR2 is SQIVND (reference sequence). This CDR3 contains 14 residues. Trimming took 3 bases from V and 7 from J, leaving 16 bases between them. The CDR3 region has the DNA TGTGCCAGTAGTATGGGTACAGGGTCTTCGGAGCAGTACTTC. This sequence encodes CASSMGTGSSEQYF.

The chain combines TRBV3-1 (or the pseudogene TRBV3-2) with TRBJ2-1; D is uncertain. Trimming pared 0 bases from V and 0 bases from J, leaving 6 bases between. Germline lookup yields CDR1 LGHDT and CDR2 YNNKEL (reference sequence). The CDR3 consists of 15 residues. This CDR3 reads CASSQDHSSYNEQFF. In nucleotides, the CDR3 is TGTGCCAGCAGCCAAGATCATAGCTCCTACAATGAGCAGTTCTTC.

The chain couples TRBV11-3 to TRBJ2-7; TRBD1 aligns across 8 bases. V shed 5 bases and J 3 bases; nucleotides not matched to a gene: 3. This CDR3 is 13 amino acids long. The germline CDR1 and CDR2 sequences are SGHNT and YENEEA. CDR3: CASSRTGSYEQYF. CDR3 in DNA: TGTGCCAGCAGCCGGACAGGGAGCTACGAGCAGTACTTC.

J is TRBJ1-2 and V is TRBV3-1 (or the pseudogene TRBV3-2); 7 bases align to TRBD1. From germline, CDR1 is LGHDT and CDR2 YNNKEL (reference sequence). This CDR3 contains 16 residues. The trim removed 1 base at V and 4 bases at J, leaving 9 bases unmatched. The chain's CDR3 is CASSQGGGGVGYGYTF. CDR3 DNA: TGTGCCAGCAGCCAAGGAGGAGGGGGCGTCGGCTATGGCTACACCTTC.

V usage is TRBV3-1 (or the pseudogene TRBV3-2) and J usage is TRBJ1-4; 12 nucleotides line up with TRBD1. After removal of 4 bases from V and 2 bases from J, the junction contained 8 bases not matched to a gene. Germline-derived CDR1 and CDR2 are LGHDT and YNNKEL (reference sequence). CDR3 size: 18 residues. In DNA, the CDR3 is TGTGCCAGCAGCCTCCGGGACAGGGGGCGAGGGACTAATGAAAAACTGTTTTTT. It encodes CASSLRDRGRGTNEKLFF.

DNA for the CDR3: TGTGCCAGTAGTATCATACAGGGGGATAAAGGAGCTTTCTTT. Its translation is CASSIIQGDKGAFF. This chain uses TRBV19 with TRBJ1-1, with 8 bases matching TRBD1. The V gene's germline CDR1 is LNHDA and CDR2 SQIVND (reference sequence). The J segment lost 10 bases and the V segment lost 3 bases, leaving 10 bases of the junction unmatched. The CDR3 runs 14 residues.

CDR3: CASTPRDREAYGYTF. Written as DNA, the CDR3 is TGTGCCAGCACCCCCCGGGACAGGGAGGCCTATGGCTACACCTTC. This chain links TRBV28 with TRBJ1-2, with 9 positions matching TRBD1. The trim removed 7 bases at V and 4 bases at J, leaving 10 bases unmatched. CDR1 is MDHEN, CDR2 SYDVKM, per germline. This CDR3 has 15 residues.

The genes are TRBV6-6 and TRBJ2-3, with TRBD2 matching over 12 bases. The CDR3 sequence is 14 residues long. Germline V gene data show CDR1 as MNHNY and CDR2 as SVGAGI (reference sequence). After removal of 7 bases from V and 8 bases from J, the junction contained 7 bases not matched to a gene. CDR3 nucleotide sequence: TGTGCCAGCACCGAACTAGCGGGAGGAGGTACGCAGTATTTT. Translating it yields CASTELAGGGTQYF.

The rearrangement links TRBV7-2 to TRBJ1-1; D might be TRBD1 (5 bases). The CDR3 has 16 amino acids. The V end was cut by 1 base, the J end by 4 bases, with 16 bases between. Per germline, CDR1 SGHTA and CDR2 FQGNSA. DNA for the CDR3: TGTGCCAGCAGCTTAGAGGGAGGGGTCGGAGGCACTGAAGCTTTCTTT. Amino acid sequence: CASSLEGGVGGTEAFF.

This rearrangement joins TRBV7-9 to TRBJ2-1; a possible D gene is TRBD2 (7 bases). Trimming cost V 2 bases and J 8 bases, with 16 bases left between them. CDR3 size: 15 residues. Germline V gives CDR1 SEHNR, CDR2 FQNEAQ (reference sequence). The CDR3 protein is CASSLRGGGGDEQFF. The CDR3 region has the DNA TGTGCCAGCAGCTTACGCGGAGGCGGGGGCGATGAGCAGTTCTTC.

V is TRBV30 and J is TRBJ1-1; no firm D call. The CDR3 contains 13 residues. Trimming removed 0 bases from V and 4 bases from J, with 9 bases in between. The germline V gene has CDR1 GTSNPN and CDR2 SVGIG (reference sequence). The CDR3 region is CAWSVRRATEAFF. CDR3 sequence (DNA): TGTGCCTGGAGTGTACGGAGGGCCACTGAAGCTTTCTTT.

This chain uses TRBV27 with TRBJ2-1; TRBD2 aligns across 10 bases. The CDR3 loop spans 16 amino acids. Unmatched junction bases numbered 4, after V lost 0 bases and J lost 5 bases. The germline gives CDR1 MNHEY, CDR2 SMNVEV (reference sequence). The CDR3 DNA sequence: TGTGCCAGCAGTTTATCCCTAGCGGGAGCCCACAATGAGCAGTTCTTC. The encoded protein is CASSLSLAGAHNEQFF.

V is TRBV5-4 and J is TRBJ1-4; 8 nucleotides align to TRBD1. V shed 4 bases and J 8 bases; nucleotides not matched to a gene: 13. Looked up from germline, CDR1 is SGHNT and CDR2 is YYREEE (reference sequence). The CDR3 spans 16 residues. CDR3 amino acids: CASSNNRGTVGEKLFF. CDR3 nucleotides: TGTGCCAGCAGCAACAACAGGGGGACGGTAGGGGAAAAACTGTTTTTT. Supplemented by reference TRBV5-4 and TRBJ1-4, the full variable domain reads ETGVTQSPTHLIKTRGQQVTLRCSSQSGHNTVSWYQQALGQGPQFIFQYYREEENGRGNFPPRFSGLQFPNYSSELNVNALELDDSALYLCASSNNRGTVGEKLFFGSGTQLSVL.

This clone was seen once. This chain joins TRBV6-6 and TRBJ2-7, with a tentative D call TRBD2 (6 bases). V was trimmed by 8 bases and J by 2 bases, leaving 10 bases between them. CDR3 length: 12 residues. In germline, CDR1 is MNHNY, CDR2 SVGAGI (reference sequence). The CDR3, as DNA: TGTGCCAGCGGGAGGCTTACCTACGAGCAGTACTTC. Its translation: CASGRLTYEQYF.

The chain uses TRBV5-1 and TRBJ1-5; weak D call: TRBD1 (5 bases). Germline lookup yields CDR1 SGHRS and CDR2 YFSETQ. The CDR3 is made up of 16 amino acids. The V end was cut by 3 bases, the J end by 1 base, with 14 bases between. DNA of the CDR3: TGCGCCAGCAGCTGGGGGGGGAGTACCAGCAATCAGCCCCAGCATTTT. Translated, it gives CASSWGGSTSNQPQHF.

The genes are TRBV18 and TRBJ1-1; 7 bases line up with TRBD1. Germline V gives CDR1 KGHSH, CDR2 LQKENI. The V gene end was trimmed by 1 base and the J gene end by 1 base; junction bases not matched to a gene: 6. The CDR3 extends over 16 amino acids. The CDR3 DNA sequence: TGTGCCAGCTCACCACGAGTTCAGGGGGGGAACACTGAAGCTTTCTTT. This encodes CASSPRVQGGNTEAFF.

CDR3 DNA sequence: TGTGCCTGGGCCCGTGGAGGCCGGGACGAGCAGTACTTC. As protein: CAWARGGRDEQYF. This chain joins TRBV30 and TRBJ2-7; D might be TRBD2 (5 bases). The CDR3 sequence is 13 residues long. Per the germline V gene, CDR1 is GTSNPN and CDR2 is SVGIG (reference sequence). V shed 5 bases and J shed 5 bases, with 16 bases lying between them.